A single sample gave rise to the 17 T cell receptor beta chains below, sequenced in a study of blood T cell repertoires in COVID-19. Using immunoSEQ multiplex PCR, the repertoire was profiled, and TCRdb retains in-frame clones only, with some absent. Among 250,000 to 350,000 clones, 75% to 90% were seen once, and the ten largest hold 0.94%. The sequenced sample consisted of peripheral blood. All receptors come from a woman aged 40 to 55 who had recovered from COVID-19.

The rearrangement joins TRBV30 to TRBJ2-5, with 7 nucleotides matching TRBD2. The germline CDR1 and CDR2 sequences are GTSNPN and SVGIG (reference sequence). The CDR3 spans 12 residues. Trimming at V came to 3 bases and at J to 4 bases, leaving 2 bases not matched to a gene. CDR3 DNA sequence: TGTGCCTGGAGCCGCGGGGGAGAGACCCAGTACTTC. Its protein is CAWSRGGETQYF.

The rearrangement links TRBV5-4 to TRBJ2-5, with no clear D. Germline CDR1 SGHNT, CDR2 YYREEE (reference sequence). The germline V and J ends were trimmed by 1 base and 5 bases, with 9 bases remaining between them. CDR3 length equals 13 residues. CDR3 DNA sequence: TGTGCCAGCAGCTTGCTGGGCGTGGAGACCCAGTACTTC. Translation: CASSLLGVETQYF.

V gene TRBV5-6 combines with J gene TRBJ2-1; 10 bases agree with TRBD2. The germline V gene encodes CDR1 SGHDT and CDR2 YYEEEE. J was trimmed by 6 bases and V by 4 bases; bases with no gene match: 13. The CDR3 covers 17 residues. The CDR3 loop is CASSPPWGLASGNEQFF. The CDR3 nucleotides read TGTGCCAGCAGCCCCCCGTGGGGACTAGCGTCTGGCAATGAGCAGTTCTTC.

The chain combines TRBV3-1 (or the pseudogene TRBV3-2) with TRBJ2-1; the D is unclear. V was trimmed by 2 bases and J by 10 bases, leaving 21 bases between them. Germline CDR1 reads LGHDT; CDR2 reads YNNKEL (reference sequence). The CDR3 covers 16 residues. The CDR3 reads CASSQQEPLAAGEQFF. The CDR3 DNA follows: TGTGCCAGCAGCCAACAGGAACCGCTCGCCGCAGGAGAGCAGTTCTTC.

V and J are TRBV6-5 and TRBJ2-5; TRBD1 matches 7 bases. Germline values: CDR1 MNHEY, CDR2 SVGAGI. The junction had 12 bases not matched to a gene; V was cut back by 9 bases and J by 5 bases. This CDR3 has 14 amino acids. The CDR3 DNA reads as TGTGCCAGTCTAGACAGGGCTTTGGGCGAGACCCAGTACTTC. Protein product: CASLDRALGETQYF.

Only a few counts were recorded for this clone. The same CDR3 also results from other DNA sequences found in this sample. This chain connects TRBV3-1 (or the pseudogene TRBV3-2) to TRBJ2-2; D gene ambiguous. The CDR3 has 12 residues. The germline gives CDR1 LGHDT, CDR2 YNNKEL (reference sequence). With 4 bases removed from V and 5 bases from J, the gap between germline ends came to 5 bases. CDR3 sequence (DNA): TGTGCCAGCAGCCTGAGTACCGGGGAGCTGTTTTTT. Translation gives CASSLSTGELFF.

The V call is TRBV9, the J call TRBJ2-7; D may be TRBD2 (5 bases). Looked up from germline, CDR1 is SGDLS and CDR2 is YYNGEE. V dropped 3 bases and J dropped 5 bases, with 15 bases sitting between them. The CDR3 is 14 amino acids. The CDR3 here is CASSDPRVEDEQYF. Here the CDR3 DNA reads TGTGCCAGCAGCGACCCGAGGGTCGAGGACGAGCAGTACTTC. Supplemented by reference TRBV9 and TRBJ2-7, the full variable domain reads DSGVTQTPKHLITATGQRVTLRCSPRSGDLSVYWYQQSLDQGLQFLIQYYNGEERAKGNILERFSAQQFPDLHSELNLSSLELGDSALYFCASSDPRVEDEQYFGPGTRLTVT.

The CDR3 reads CASSLALQDSNVLTF. The CDR3 nucleotides read TGTGCCAGCAGCTTAGCGCTCCAGGATTCCAACGTCCTGACTTTC. This chain links TRBV7-3 with TRBJ2-6; D gene unclear. The CDR3 length is 15 residues. Per germline, CDR1 SGHTA and CDR2 FQGTGA. Trimming took 2 bases from V and 8 from J, leaving 13 bases between them. Full variable domain (rest looked up from reference TRBV7-3 and TRBJ2-6): GAGVSQTPSNKVTEKGKYVELRCDPISGHTALYWYRQSLGQGPEFLIYFQGTGAADDSGLPNDRFFAVRPEGSVSTLKIQRTERGDSAVYLCASSLALQDSNVLTFGAGSRLTVL.

The chain recombines TRBV2 with TRBJ1-3; no firm D call. CDR1 and CDR2 from the germline V gene are SNHLY and FYNNEI. Trimming removed 7 bases from V and 0 bases from J, with 7 bases in between. The CDR3 is 13 residues long. CDR3 region: CASTAISGNTIYF. The CDR3, as DNA: TGTGCCAGCACAGCGATCTCTGGAAACACCATATATTTT.

CDR3 in DNA: TGCGCCAGCAGCACGACAGGGGATGAAAAACTGTTTTTT. Residues: CASSTTGDEKLFF. The chain employs TRBV5-1 and TRBJ1-4; 8 bases are shared with TRBD1. CDR1 is SGHRS, CDR2 YFSETQ, per germline. The CDR3 totals 13 residues. The ends lost 4 bases at V and 6 bases at J; junction bases unmatched: 2.

This clone was seen only once. The V call is TRBV5-1, the J call TRBJ2-1, with 8 nucleotides matching TRBD1. Trimming removed 2 bases from V and 4 bases from J; junction bases left unmatched: 8. The germline CDR1 and CDR2 sequences are SGHRS and YFSETQ. This CDR3 has 16 amino acids. CDR3 sequence (DNA): TGCGCCAGCAGCTTATTGGGACAGGAGATATACAATGAGCAGTTCTTC. This codes for CASSLLGQEIYNEQFF.

The J gene is TRBJ2-5, the V gene TRBV28, with TRBD2 matching over 7 bases. In germline, CDR1 is MDHEN, CDR2 SYDVKM. The CDR3 totals 15 residues. V lost 11 bases to trimming and J lost 1 base; unmatched junction nucleotides: 13. CDR3 loop: CAHGGASGFQETQYF. In DNA form, the CDR3 reads TGTGCCCACGGCGGAGCTAGCGGTTTCCAAGAGACCCAGTACTTC.

This CDR3 reads CASSSSATSWETQYF. CDR3 nucleotide sequence: TGTGCCAGTAGTTCTTCGGCGACAAGTTGGGAGACCCAGTACTTC. The chain couples TRBV19 to TRBJ2-5; D gene unclear. The germline CDR1 and CDR2 sequences are LNHDA and SQIVND (reference sequence). The CDR3 has 15 amino acids. V lost 5 bases, J lost 5 bases, and 18 bases lay in between.

V usage is TRBV30 and J usage is TRBJ2-3, with 9 bases lining up with TRBD2. With V trimmed by 3 bases and J by 6 bases, 7 bases remained unmatched. This CDR3 has 14 residues. Germline CDR1 and CDR2: GTSNPN and SVGIG (reference sequence). CDR3 bases: TGTGCCTGGAGGTCCAGCGGGAGGATGGATACGCAGTATTTT. Protein: CAWRSSGRMDTQYF.

This chain uses TRBV28 with TRBJ1-6; D possibly corresponds to TRBD1 (6 bases). The CDR3 is 15 amino acids. Between the trimmed V and J ends, which lost 7 bases and 7 bases, there was a span of 17 bases. Germline V gene sequence: CDR1 MDHEN, CDR2 SYDVKM. As DNA, the CDR3 is TGTGCCAGCACCTTTGCGGGAGGGGGAAATTCACCCCTCCACTTT. It encodes CASTFAGGGNSPLHF.

This clone appeared a single time. The CDR3 bases are TGTGCCAGTAGTAGAGAATTAGCGGGGTGGGTGGCTGAGCAGTTCTTC. Its protein is CASSRELAGWVAEQFF. The chain combines TRBV19 with TRBJ2-1; 8 bases align to TRBD2. Germline loops: CDR1 LNHDA, CDR2 SQIVND (reference sequence). CDR3 length: 16 residues. Losses at the gene ends were 4 bases for V and 9 bases for J; bases not matched to a gene: 14.

The J gene is TRBJ2-1, the V gene TRBV7-9, with 10 bases matching TRBD2. The CDR3 covers 16 residues. V shed 6 bases, J shed 6 bases, and the junction held 11 bases outside the gene matches. Germline V CDR1 and CDR2: SEHNR, FQNEAQ (reference sequence). Here the CDR3 reads CASRGTLAGVFNEQFF. CDR3 bases: TGTGCCAGCAGGGGAACGCTAGCGGGAGTATTCAATGAGCAGTTCTTC.